These 16 T cell receptor beta chains share one sample of origin, sequenced in a study of control samples from healthy donors and cancer patients. The protocol was immunoSEQ multiplex PCR, while the TCRdb copy is restricted to in-frame clones and leaves out a portion. The sample carries 150,000 to 200,000 clones, around 92% recorded once. The sample taken for sequencing was blood. The receptor set was obtained from a woman aged 25 to 45 in good health.

CDR3 nucleotides: TGTGCCAGCAGCCAAGAAAACCCCGGGACTTACTACGAGCAGTACTTC. Its protein product is CASSQENPGTYYEQYF. The chain links TRBV4-2 to TRBJ2-7; possibly TRBD2 for D (6 bases). Trimming pared 0 bases from V and 3 bases from J, leaving 15 bases between. The CDR3 covers 16 residues. Germline V gene sequence: CDR1 LGHNA, CDR2 YNFKEQ.

The chain employs TRBV11-1 and TRBJ1-1, with D tentatively TRBD1 (6 bases). The CDR3 contains 12 residues. The germline V and J ends were trimmed by 2 bases and 5 bases, with 6 bases remaining between them. Germline V gene sequence: CDR1 SGHAT, CDR2 FQDESV (reference sequence). DNA for the CDR3: TGTGCCAGCAGCTTACAGGGGACTGAAGCTTTCTTT. Translating it yields CASSLQGTEAFF.

This chain connects TRBV15 to TRBJ2-1; D call uncertain. The CDR3 spans 12 residues. Germline loops: CDR1 LNHNV, CDR2 YYDKDF (reference sequence). Between the trimmed V and J ends, which lost 0 bases and 3 bases, there was a span of 0 bases. This CDR3 reads CATSRDYNEQFF. CDR3 sequence (DNA): TGTGCCACCAGCAGAGACTACAATGAGCAGTTCTTC.

The chain recombines TRBV4-3 with TRBJ1-3; D gene ambiguous. The CDR3 is 14 residues long. Germline V gene data show CDR1 as LGHNA and CDR2 as YSLEER. The germline V and J ends were trimmed by 1 base and 4 bases, with 8 bases remaining between them. CDR3: CASSQVTTGNTIYF. For the CDR3, the DNA is TGCGCCAGCAGCCAAGTTACGACGGGAAACACCATATATTTT.

The chain carries TRBV21-1 and TRBJ2-7; the D call of TRBD1 is as the table states it, not checked on the DNA. TRBV21-1 is labeled a pseudogene. The CDR3 covers 14 residues. This CDR3 reads CASSNRDRHYEQYF. As DNA, the CDR3 is TGTGCCAGCAGCAACCGGGACAGACACTACGAGCAGTACTTC.

The chain couples TRBV6-1 to TRBJ1-3; D gene unclear. The V end lost 3 bases, the J end lost 4 bases, and 4 bases lay between the germline ends. The CDR3 covers 12 residues. Germline lookup yields CDR1 MNHNS and CDR2 SASEGT. CDR3 sequence: CASSDRGNTIYF. DNA of the CDR3: TGTGCCAGCAGTGACAGGGGAAACACCATATATTTT.

The chain carries TRBV3-1 (or the pseudogene TRBV3-2) and TRBJ1-1; a possible D gene is TRBD1 (5 bases). Trimming removed 0 bases at V and 0 bases at J, with 8 bases between. The CDR3 runs 15 residues. CDR1 and CDR2 from the germline V gene are LGHDT and YNNKEL (reference sequence). Here the CDR3 reads CASSQDGGVNTEAFF. DNA of the CDR3: TGTGCCAGCAGCCAAGATGGGGGGGTGAACACTGAAGCTTTCTTT.

V and J are TRBV4-1 and TRBJ1-3, with unresolved D. CDR3 length: 15 residues. CDR1 MGHRA and CDR2 YSYEKL come from the germline V gene. V lost 0 bases to trimming and J lost 0 bases, with 6 bases between them. CDR3 protein: CASSQDQLSGNTIYF. The DNA for the CDR3 is TGCGCCAGCAGCCAAGATCAGCTCTCTGGAAACACCATATATTTT.

J is TRBJ1-5 and V is TRBV18, with 7 bases fitting TRBD1. This CDR3 spans 16 amino acids. The V segment lost 3 bases and the J segment 2 bases; nucleotides outside the gene matches: 7. Germline V gene data show CDR1 as KGHSH and CDR2 as LQKENI. As DNA, the CDR3 is TGTGCCAGCTCACCGGGACAGTCGAGAGGCAATCAGCCCCAGCATTTT. Amino acid sequence: CASSPGQSRGNQPQHF.

In regard to this clone: The same CDR3 also results from other DNA sequences found in this sample. The chain combines TRBV12-3 or TRBV12-4 with TRBJ2-7; D gene uncertain. The CDR3 covers 13 residues. Deletions cut 1 base from V and 2 bases from J, with 6 bases between. The CDR3 spells CASSLGLAYEQYF. The DNA of the CDR3 is TGTGCCAGCAGTTTAGGGCTAGCCTACGAGCAGTACTTC.

V usage is TRBV6-4 and J usage is TRBJ2-1, with TRBD2 matching over 10 bases. V lost 8 bases and J lost 4; bases outside the gene matches: 5. Germline CDR1 MRHNA, CDR2 SNTAGT. The CDR3 is 14 residues long. The CDR3 DNA reads as TGTGCCAGCTCGCCGGGACTAGCGTACAATGAGCAGTTCTTC. Translating gives CASSPGLAYNEQFF.

The chain is built from TRBV3-1 (or the pseudogene TRBV3-2) and TRBJ1-1; D is ambiguous. The V end lost 0 bases, the J end lost 1 base, and 9 bases lay between the germline ends. Germline CDR1 reads LGHDT; CDR2 reads YNNKEL (reference sequence). The CDR3 sequence is 15 residues long. CDR3 in DNA: TGTGCCAGCAGCCAAGATTGGCCAGGGAACACTGAAGCTTTCTTT. This codes for CASSQDWPGNTEAFF.

V is TRBV5-1 and J is TRBJ1-1; perhaps TRBD1 as D (5 bases). The CDR3 has 14 residues. Germline values: CDR1 SGHRS, CDR2 YFSETQ. V shed 0 bases and J shed 0 bases, with 6 bases lying between them. CDR3 DNA sequence: TGCGCCAGCAGCTTGGGGACACTGAACACTGAAGCTTTCTTT. As protein: CASSLGTLNTEAFF.

The genes are TRBV14 and TRBJ2-6; D uncertain. The CDR3 spans 15 residues. Germline V gives CDR1 SGHDN, CDR2 FVKESK. V lost 4 bases to trimming and J lost 0 bases, with 7 bases between them. CDR3 sequence: CASSPLGSGANVLTF. CDR3 in DNA: TGTGCCAGCAGCCCGCTAGGCTCTGGGGCCAACGTCCTGACTTTC.

This clone came up once. CDR3 region: CASSIGTSGSNEQFF. In nucleotides, the CDR3 is TGTGCCAGCAGCATAGGGACTAGCGGGAGCAATGAGCAGTTCTTC. This sequence joins TRBV6-6 and TRBJ2-1; 14 bases line up with TRBD2. CDR3 length: 15 amino acids. CDR1 MNHNY and CDR2 SVGAGI come from the germline V gene (reference sequence). V shed 6 bases and J 6 bases; nucleotides not matched to a gene: 4.

V usage is TRBV9 and J usage is TRBJ2-1; TRBD1 might be the D (5 bases). Germline V lookup: CDR1 SGDLS, CDR2 YYNGEE. V was pared by 3 bases and J by 0 bases, with 13 bases between. This CDR3 is 16 amino acids long. CDR3 protein: CASSAPQGSSYNEQFF. CDR3 DNA sequence: TGTGCCAGCAGCGCCCCCCAGGGTTCCTCCTACAATGAGCAGTTCTTC.